Presented here are 18 T cell receptor beta chains from one specimen sequenced in a study of blood T cell repertoires in COVID-19. Profiling relied on immunoSEQ multiplex PCR, and the TCRdb table lists in-frame clones only, not all of them. The repertoire holds a few hundred thousand clones, with 87% as singletons. Sample: peripheral blood. Every receptor here comes from a woman in her forties or fifties who had recovered from COVID-19.

CDR3 residues: CASSTGQGFGSPLHF. The DNA for the CDR3 is TGTGCCAGTAGTACCGGCCAGGGTTTCGGTTCACCCCTCCACTTT. The gene calls are TRBV19 and TRBJ1-6, with a tentative D call TRBD1 (5 bases). The CDR3 length is 15 residues. Germline-derived CDR1 and CDR2 are LNHDA and SQIVND (reference sequence). The V end lost 4 bases, the J end lost 9 bases, and 16 bases lay between the germline ends.

The chain joins TRBV12-3 or TRBV12-4 to TRBJ2-1; maybe TRBD2 (5 bases). The CDR3 is made up of 12 amino acids. Trimming cost V 2 bases and J 8 bases, with 7 bases left between them. The CDR3 bases are TGTGCCAGCAGTTTATCGGGGTATGAGCAGTTCTTC. Translated: CASSLSGYEQFF.

The chain carries TRBV6-2 or TRBV6-3 and TRBJ2-1; 11 bases map to TRBD2. CDR3 length: 16 amino acids. The V gene end was trimmed by 6 bases and the J gene end by 6 bases; junction bases not matched to a gene: 10. Germline loops: CDR1 MNHEY, CDR2 SVGEGT. CDR3 DNA: TGTGCCAGCAGCCTATCTTCTAGCGGGAGGTTCAATGAGCAGTTCTTC. Protein product: CASSLSSSGRFNEQFF.

This chain connects TRBV2 to TRBJ2-3; tentatively, D is TRBD2 (5 bases). Per germline, CDR1 SNHLY and CDR2 FYNNEI. V was trimmed by 11 bases and J by 1 base, leaving 10 bases between them. The CDR3 covers 12 residues. The CDR3 nucleotides read TGTGCCGGCCAGGAGGGCACAGATACGCAGTATTTT. It codes for CAGQEGTDTQYF.

The chain links TRBV6-6 to TRBJ2-1; 7 bases align to TRBD1. The junction had 5 bases not matched to a gene; V was cut back by 4 bases and J by 5 bases. Germline V gives CDR1 MNHNY, CDR2 SVGAGI (reference sequence). This CDR3 is 14 amino acids long. The CDR3 coding sequence is TGTGCCAGCAGTTTTTCCGGGACAGACAATGAGCAGTTCTTC. Translating gives CASSFSGTDNEQFF.

This sequence joins TRBV7-9 and TRBJ1-1; 8 bases agree with TRBD1. Germline V CDR1 and CDR2: SEHNR, FQNEAQ (reference sequence). CDR3 length equals 15 residues. The ends lost 4 bases at V and 5 bases at J; junction bases unmatched: 9. The chain's CDR3 is CASSSTGQGRTEAFF. In DNA, the CDR3 is TGTGCCAGCAGCTCTACTGGACAGGGTCGGACTGAAGCTTTCTTT.

The V and J genes are TRBV27 and TRBJ1-1; possibly TRBD1 for D (5 bases). Germline CDR1 and CDR2: MNHEY and SMNVEV (reference sequence). Trimming left V 3 bases short and J 5 bases short, with 13 bases between. The CDR3 has 14 residues. Here the CDR3 reads CASSFSRGGTEAFF. The CDR3 DNA is TGTGCCAGCAGTTTCTCCCGGGGGGGGACTGAAGCTTTCTTT.

This sequence joins TRBV2 and TRBJ1-5, with 7 bases fitting TRBD1. Germline CDR1 and CDR2: SNHLY and FYNNEI. V shed 6 bases, J shed 2 bases, and the junction held 7 bases outside the gene matches. CDR3 length equals 15 residues. The CDR3 DNA reads as TGTGCCAGCAGCCCACAGGGGTTCCGCAATCAGCCCCAGCATTTT. It specifies CASSPQGFRNQPQHF. The full variable domain, completed using reference TRBV2 and TRBJ1-5, is EPEVTQTPSHQVTQMGQEVILRCVPISNHLYFYWYRQILGQKVEFLVSFYNNEISEKSEIFDDQFSVERPDGSNFTLKIRSTKLEDSAMYFCASSPQGFRNQPQHFGDGTRLSIL.

The sample holds one count of this clone. The chain joins TRBV9 to TRBJ2-1; no definite D call. V was shortened by 2 bases and J by 2 bases, with 11 bases between the two germline ends. CDR1 and CDR2 from the germline V gene are SGDLS and YYNGEE. The CDR3 length is 15 residues. CDR3 protein: CASSVVASAYNEQFF. DNA for the CDR3: TGTGCCAGCAGCGTTGTGGCCAGCGCCTACAATGAGCAGTTCTTC. The full variable domain, its missing parts supplied by reference TRBV9 and TRBJ2-1, is DSGVTQTPKHLITATGQRVTLRCSPRSGDLSVYWYQQSLDQGLQFLIQYYNGEERAKGNILERFSAQQFPDLHSELNLSSLELGDSALYFCASSVVASAYNEQFFGPGTRLTVL.

The gene calls are TRBV7-2 and TRBJ2-7; 7 bases match TRBD1. CDR3 size: 15 residues. Germline CDR1 is SGHTA and CDR2 is FQGNSA. V was pared by 5 bases and J by 3 bases, with 10 bases of the junction left unmatched. In DNA form, the CDR3 reads TGTGCCAGCAGCCCGAGGACAGGTGGAGGCTACGAGCAGTACTTC. Its protein product is CASSPRTGGGYEQYF.

This clone was seen a single time. This chain joins TRBV7-9 and TRBJ2-1, with TRBD2 as a possible D gene (5 bases). This CDR3 is 16 amino acids long. The germline V gene has CDR1 SEHNR and CDR2 FQNEAQ (reference sequence). V was clipped by 8 bases and J by 0 bases, with 17 bases between them. The CDR3 region has the DNA TGTGCCAGCTCCCCCTCCCTTGGGAGCTCCTACAATGAGCAGTTCTTC. This codes for CASSPSLGSSYNEQFF.

V is TRBV18 and J is TRBJ1-2; D may be TRBD1 (6 bases). CDR1 and CDR2 (germline): KGHSH, LQKENI. Trimming left V 3 bases short and J 4 bases short, with 15 bases between. This CDR3 has 15 amino acids. CDR3 sequence reads: CASSPRTEPIYGYTF. The CDR3 DNA reads TGTGCCAGCTCACCTCGGACAGAGCCCATCTATGGCTACACCTTC.

The rearrangement uses TRBV2 and TRBJ1-2, with D possibly being TRBD1 (5 bases). Germline values: CDR1 SNHLY, CDR2 FYNNEI. The CDR3 is made up of 13 amino acids. Trimming stripped 6 bases from V and 4 bases from J, with 12 bases between. The CDR3 region is CASRGIDSYGYTF. In DNA form, the CDR3 reads TGTGCCAGCAGGGGGATAGACAGCTATGGCTACACCTTC.

The chain links TRBV5-3 to TRBJ2-7; TRBD2 matches 11 bases. TRBV5-3 is reported as an ORF; its role is uncertain. Trimming at V came to 4 bases and at J to 0 bases, leaving 0 bases not matched to a gene. The CDR3 contains 14 residues. In DNA form, the CDR3 reads TGTGCCAGAAGCACTAGCGGGAGCTCCTACGAGCAGTACTTC. Protein: CARSTSGSSYEQYF.

As regards this clone: Germline is not matched at one junction end, which may reflect a read error. This rearrangement joins TRBV7-7 to TRBJ2-3; 13 bases match TRBD2. Germline V gives CDR1 SSHAT, CDR2 FNYEAQ (reference sequence). The CDR3 spans 15 residues. The CDR3 DNA sequence: TGTGCTAGCAGCCGTGGACTAGCGGGAGCAGATACGCAGTATTTT. Its protein product is CASSRGLAGADTQYF.

The chain carries TRBV3-1 (or the pseudogene TRBV3-2) and TRBJ2-1, with D possibly TRBD2 on 6 matching bases. Germline V gene lookup returns CDR1 LGHDT and CDR2 YNNKEL (reference sequence). Trimming cost V 1 base and J 4 bases, with 11 bases left between them. This CDR3 is built from 15 residues. CDR3 sequence: CASSQGLGLYNEQFF. CDR3 nucleotide sequence: TGTGCCAGCAGCCAAGGACTAGGTCTGTACAATGAGCAGTTCTTC.

The chain couples TRBV30 to TRBJ1-4; perhaps TRBD1 as D (6 bases). This CDR3 has 15 amino acids. Trimming cost V 3 bases and J 9 bases, with 20 bases left between them. Germline-derived CDR1 and CDR2 are GTSNPN and SVGIG (reference sequence). The CDR3 here is CAWSLEAGAGKKLFF. CDR3 DNA sequence: TGTGCCTGGAGCTTGGAGGCGGGGGCAGGAAAAAAACTGTTTTTT.

The rearrangement uses TRBV28 and TRBJ2-4; perhaps TRBD2 as D (5 bases). There are 14 residues in the CDR3. Germline lookup yields CDR1 MDHEN and CDR2 SYDVKM. Trimming stripped 4 bases from V and 2 bases from J, with 9 bases between. The CDR3 nucleotides read TGTGCCAGCAGTTCAGCGGTTACCAAAAACATTCAGTACTTC. Translated, it gives CASSSAVTKNIQYF. Using reference TRBV28 and TRBJ2-4 for the parts outside the CDR3, the full variable domain is DVKVTQSSRYLVKRTGEKVFLECVQDMDHENMFWYRQDPGLGLRLIYFSYDVKMKEKGDIPEGYSVSREKKERFSLILESASTNQTSMYLCASSSAVTKNIQYFGAGTRLSVL.